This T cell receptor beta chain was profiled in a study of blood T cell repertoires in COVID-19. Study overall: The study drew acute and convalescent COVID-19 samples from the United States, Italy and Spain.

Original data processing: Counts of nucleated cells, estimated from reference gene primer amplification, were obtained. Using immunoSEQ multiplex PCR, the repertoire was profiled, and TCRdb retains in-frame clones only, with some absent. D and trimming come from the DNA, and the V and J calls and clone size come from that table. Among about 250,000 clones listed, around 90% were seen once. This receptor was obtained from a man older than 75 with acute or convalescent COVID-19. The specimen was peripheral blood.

CDR3 DNA: TGTGCCAGTAGTCTCCGGTCTAATGAAAAACTGTTTTTT. Translated: CASSLRSNEKLFF. J is TRBJ1-4 and V is TRBV19; the D is unclear. The CDR3 is 13 residues long. V was pared by 5 bases and J by 3 bases, with 7 bases between. Germline CDR1 reads LNHDA; CDR2 reads SQIVND (reference sequence). The whole variable domain, remainder taken from reference TRBV19 and TRBJ1-4, is DGGITQSPKYLFRKEGQNVTLSCEQNLNHDAMYWYRQDPGQGLRLIYYSQIVNDFQKGDIAEGYSVSREKKESFPLTVTSAQKNPTAFYLCASSLRSNEKLFFGSGTQLSVL.